The clone carrying this T cell receptor (beta chain) was seen repeatedly, ten times or more. Its antigen is not known. Breast cancer patients provided tissue from their axillary draining lymph nodes. The CDR3 has 14 residues. V dropped 4 bases and J dropped 2 bases, with 11 bases sitting between them. Germline CDR1 and CDR2: SQVTM and ANQGSEA. The sample comes from a study of breast tumors, draining lymph nodes, adjacent tissues. Study outcomes and limitations: Compared with lymph nodes, tumors were less diverse; compared with nontumor tissue, more. The lymph node origin of tumor T cells was framed as consistent with a hypothesis, not demonstrated.

Each CDR3 protein is one row after TCRdb ran MiXCR on the multiplex PCR reads. The sample includes some 150,000 distinct CDR3 sequences, roughly a third of them seen just once. Sequencing input: axillary lymph node tissue. The sequence was obtained from a female donor with breast cancer. Some clones in this sample may be carry-over from other donors' samples. The chain is built from TRBV29-1 and TRBJ1-4, with D maybe TRBD1 (5 bases). CDR3 bases: TGCAGCGTTGCGTCGGGGGTCACTAATGAAAAACTGTTTTTT. Its translation: CSVASGVTNEKLFF.